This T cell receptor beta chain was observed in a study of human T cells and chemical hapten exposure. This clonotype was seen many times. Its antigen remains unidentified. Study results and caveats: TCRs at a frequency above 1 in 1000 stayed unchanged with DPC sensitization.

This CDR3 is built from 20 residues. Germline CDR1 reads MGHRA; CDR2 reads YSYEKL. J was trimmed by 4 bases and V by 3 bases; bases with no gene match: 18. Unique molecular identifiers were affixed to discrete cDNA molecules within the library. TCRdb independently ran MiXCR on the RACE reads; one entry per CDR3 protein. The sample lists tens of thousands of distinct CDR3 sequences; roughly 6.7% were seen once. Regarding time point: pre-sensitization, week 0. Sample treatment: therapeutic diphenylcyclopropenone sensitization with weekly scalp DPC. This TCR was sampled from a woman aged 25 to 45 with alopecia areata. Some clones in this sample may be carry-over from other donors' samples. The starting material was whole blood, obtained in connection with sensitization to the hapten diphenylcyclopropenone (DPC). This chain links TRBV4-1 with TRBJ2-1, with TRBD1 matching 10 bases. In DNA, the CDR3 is TGCGCCAGCAGCCAGGATCTGACAGGGGGCCGTATCTCCGCATACAATGAGCAGTTCTTC. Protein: CASSQDLTGGRISAYNEQFF.